The 14 T cell receptor beta chains given below trace back to one sample, sequenced in a study of CXCR3-negative and CXCR3-positive naive CD8 T cells. All TRB cDNA libraries came from 5' RACE performed with UMI labels. From the 5' RACE reads, TCRdb lists one entry per CDR3 protein and no DNA. The listing records 65,000 to 75,000 distinct CDR3 sequences. Sequencing was done on a sample of naive CXCR3- CD8+ T cells from blood. Described subset: CD45RO-CCR7+CD27+CD95- naive CD8+ T cells lacking CXCR3 (TNR3-). The receptors stem from a human donor in good health. Some clones in this sample may be carry-over from other donors' samples.

This chain connects TRBV7-9 to TRBJ2-1; TCRdb picks TRBD1, but there is no DNA to check that call. Germline values: CDR1 SEHNR, CDR2 FQNEAQ (reference sequence). This CDR3 has 16 amino acids. This chain's CDR3 is CASSLGTGISYNEQFF.

This rearrangement joins TRBV7-2 to TRBJ2-5; there is no DNA to check the TCRdb D call of TRBD2. Germline V gives CDR1 SGHTA, CDR2 FQGNSA. The CDR3 spans 16 residues. The CDR3 sequence is CARSFIAGALQETQYF.

The chain employs TRBV3-1 and TRBJ2-1. The CDR3 has 16 amino acids. Germline lookup yields CDR1 LGHDT and CDR2 YNNKEL (reference sequence). CDR3 sequence: CASSQRWASPYNEQFF.

The J gene is TRBJ2-7, the V gene TRBV28. CDR3 length: 12 residues. Germline V gene data show CDR1 as MDHEN and CDR2 as SYDVKM. CDR3 protein: CASSQNPYEQYF.

The chain links TRBV14 to TRBJ2-3; TCRdb returns TRBD2, unconfirmable since there is no DNA. The CDR3 spans 14 residues. From germline, CDR1 is SGHDN and CDR2 FVKESK. This CDR3 is CASSQLGGTDTQYF.

The chain uses TRBV5-6 and TRBJ2-7; no DNA is available, so the TRBD2 call from TCRdb remains unchecked. Germline V CDR1 and CDR2: SGHDT, YYEEEE. The CDR3 has 15 residues. Here the CDR3 reads CASSLEREAPYEQYF.

This chain connects TRBV29-1 to TRBJ1-2. CDR1 is SQVTM, CDR2 ANQGSEA, per germline. This CDR3 is built from 11 residues. CDR3 loop: CSVVSSYGYTF.

The chain uses TRBV7-9 and TRBJ2-7. The CDR3 runs to 13 residues. The germline V gene encodes CDR1 SEHNR and CDR2 FQNEAQ (reference sequence). The CDR3 protein is CASSGRSNYEQYF.

CDR3 residues: CASSWGGSYEQYF. This chain joins TRBV7-9 and TRBJ2-7; with no DNA, the TCRdb D assignment of TRBD1 cannot be verified. This CDR3 has 13 residues. The germline gives CDR1 SEHNR, CDR2 FQNEAQ (reference sequence).

This rearrangement joins TRBV30 to TRBJ2-6; TCRdb designates TRBD1, a call that cannot be tested without DNA. Germline V gene sequence: CDR1 GTSNPN, CDR2 SVGIG (reference sequence). The CDR3 has 17 amino acids. The CDR3 region is CAWSLPLGLSGANVLTF. Full variable domain (outside the CDR3, taken from reference TRBV30 and TRBJ2-6): SQTIHQWPATLVQPVGSPLSLECTVEGTSNPNLYWYRQAAGRGLQLLFYSVGIGQISSEVPQNLSASRPQDRQFILSSKKLLLSDSGFYLCAWSLPLGLSGANVLTFGAGSRLTVL.

The CDR3 sequence: CASSLSGPSNEQFF. V usage is TRBV6-6 and J usage is TRBJ2-1; TCRdb's D call, TRBD2, is unchecked because there is no DNA. In germline, CDR1 is MNHNY, CDR2 SVGAGI (reference sequence). CDR3 length: 14 amino acids.

The chain joins TRBV18 to TRBJ2-1. Germline assignment: CDR1 KGHSH and CDR2 LQKENI. The CDR3 runs to 13 residues. This CDR3 reads CASSQERYNEQFF.

The chain links TRBV20-1 to TRBJ2-1; TCRdb proposes TRBD1, but this gene call is untestable without DNA. Germline V lookup: CDR1 DFQATT, CDR2 SNEGSKA (reference sequence). The CDR3 loop spans 14 amino acids. The CDR3 here is CQLEGPGGIDEQFF.

The gene calls are TRBV11-2 and TRBJ2-1; no DNA is available, so the TRBD2 call from TCRdb remains unchecked. CDR1 SGHAT and CDR2 FQNNGV come from the germline V gene. The CDR3 consists of 15 residues. Here the CDR3 reads CASSKRLADLNEQFF. Together with reference TRBV11-2 and TRBJ2-1, the CDR3 gives the full variable domain: EAGVAQSPRYKIIEKRQSVAFWCNPISGHATLYWYQQILGQGPKLLIQFQNNGVVDDSQLPKDRFSAERLKGVDSTLKIQPAKLEDSAVYLCASSKRLADLNEQFFGPGTRLTVL.